Listed below are T cell receptor beta chains from one sample, sequenced in a study of CD8 T cells in ankylosing spondylitis. In TCRdb, the 5' RACE reads were re-called with MiXCR into one record per CDR3 protein. The sample lists roughly 450,000 distinct CDR3 sequences; 25% to 30% were seen once. Sequencing was carried out using blood, either unsorted or a sorted T cell fraction (not recorded which). The receptors stem from a male donor with ankylosing spondylitis. The CDR3 runs from the conserved cysteine through the conserved F or W.

J: TRBJ1-1; V: TRBV20-1; CDR3: CSARDPQGTEAFF
J: TRBJ1-3; V: TRBV5-1; CDR3: CASSQGQAGSGNTIYF
J: TRBJ2-4; V: TRBV20-1; CDR3: CSARVPGQKNIQYF
J: TRBJ2-7; V: TRBV7-9; CDR3: CASSFSGGWPEQYF
J: TRBJ2-6; V: TRBV18; CDR3: CASSPVTATFMSGANVLTF
J: TRBJ2-1; V: TRBV7-9; CDR3: CASSVTSGRNEQFF
J: TRBJ2-1; V: TRBV7-9; CDR3: CASSLIQSYNEQFF
J: TRBJ2-7; V: TRBV7-2; CDR3: CASRGIGVLSYEQYF
J: TRBJ2-1; V: TRBV20-1; CDR3: CSAKGPPRDEQFF
J: TRBJ1-2; V: TRBV3-1; CDR3: CASSQGPGGTYGYTF